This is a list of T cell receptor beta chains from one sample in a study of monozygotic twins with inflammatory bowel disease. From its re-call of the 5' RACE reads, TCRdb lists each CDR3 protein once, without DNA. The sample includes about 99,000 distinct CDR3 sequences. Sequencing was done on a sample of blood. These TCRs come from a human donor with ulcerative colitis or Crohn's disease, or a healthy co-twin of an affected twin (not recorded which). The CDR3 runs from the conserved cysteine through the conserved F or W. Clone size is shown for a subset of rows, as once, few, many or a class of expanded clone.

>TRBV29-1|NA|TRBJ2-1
CSVGPGGTPGGPYGNEQFF
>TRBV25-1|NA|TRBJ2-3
CASSSGSPDTQYF
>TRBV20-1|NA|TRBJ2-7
CSARVPTEQYF
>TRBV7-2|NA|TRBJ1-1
CASSGPYTEAFF
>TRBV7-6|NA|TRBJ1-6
CASSLVAGDYNSPLHF
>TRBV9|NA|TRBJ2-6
CASSVTTLVSFSGANVLTF
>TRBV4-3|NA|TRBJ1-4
CASSPKGSFNEKLFF
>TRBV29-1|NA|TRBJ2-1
CSVGGPSNYNEQFF
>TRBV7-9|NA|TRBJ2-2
CASSFTVTGELFF
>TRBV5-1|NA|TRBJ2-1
CASSLEASVDEQFF
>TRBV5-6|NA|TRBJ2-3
CASRWLGSSTDTQYF
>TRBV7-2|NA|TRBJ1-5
CASSLGRDSNQPQHF
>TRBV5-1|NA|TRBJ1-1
CASSPTNNPGVNTEAFF
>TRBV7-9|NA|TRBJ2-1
CASSSLAGGRQFF
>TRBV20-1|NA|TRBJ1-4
CSAIAREKLFF
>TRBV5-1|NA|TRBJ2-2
CASSGQGAPGELFF
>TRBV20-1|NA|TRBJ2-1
CSARGVTQREGLAYNEQFF
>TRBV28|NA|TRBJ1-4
CASSPKLNNEKLFF
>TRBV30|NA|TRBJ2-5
CAWRAHGRLLQETQYF
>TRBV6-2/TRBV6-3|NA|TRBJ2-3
CASSSGITTDTQYF
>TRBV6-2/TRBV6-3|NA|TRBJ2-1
CASSARDRVGNEQFF
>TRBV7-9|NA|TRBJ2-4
CASSPGGGGENIQYF
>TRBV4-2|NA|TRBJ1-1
CASSPGQGGRLMNTEAFF
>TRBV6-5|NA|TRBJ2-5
CASSSLPSGSHQETQYF
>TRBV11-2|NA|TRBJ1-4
CASSSPGQDATNEKLFF
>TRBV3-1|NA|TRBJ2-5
CASSQDLREYF
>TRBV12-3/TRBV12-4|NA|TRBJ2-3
CASIPSTPLEGTQYF
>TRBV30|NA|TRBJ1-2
CAWSGRSRYGYTF
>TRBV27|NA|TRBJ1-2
CASSSLARGYGYTF
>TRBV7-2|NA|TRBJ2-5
CASSLQRDRLKETQYF
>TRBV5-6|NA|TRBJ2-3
CASSLFRDPYTDTQYF
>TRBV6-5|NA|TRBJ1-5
CASSYRGAGGNQPQHF
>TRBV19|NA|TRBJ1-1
CASTSDYMNTEAFF
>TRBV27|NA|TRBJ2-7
CASSPPGTRYEQYF
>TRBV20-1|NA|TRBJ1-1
CSAQGLFTEAFF
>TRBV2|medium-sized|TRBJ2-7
CASLSGREQYF
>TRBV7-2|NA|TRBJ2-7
CASSASGTGSYEQYF
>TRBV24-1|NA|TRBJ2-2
CATSAPTGGWATGELFF
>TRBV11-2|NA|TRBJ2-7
CASSLTGYEQYF
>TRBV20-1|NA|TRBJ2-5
CSARVRSTMVWTQYF
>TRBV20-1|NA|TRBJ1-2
CSSSDRTNYGYTF
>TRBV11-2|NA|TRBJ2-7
CASRELRGAREQYF
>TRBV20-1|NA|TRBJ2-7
CSARDVRDYEQYF
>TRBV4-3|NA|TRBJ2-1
CASSQDGRGRVYEQFF
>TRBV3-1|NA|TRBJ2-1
CASSQGTGTVVVNEQFF
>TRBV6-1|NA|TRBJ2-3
CASSKGRGGPDTQYF
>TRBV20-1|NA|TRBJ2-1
CSAKALSGSSYNEQFF
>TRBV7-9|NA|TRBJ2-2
CQLGGTGDTGELFF
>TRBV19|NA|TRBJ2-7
CASRARGVHEQYF
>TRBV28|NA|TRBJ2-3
CASKGSLFMGIDTQYF
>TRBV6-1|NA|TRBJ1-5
CASSDTGQGSNQPQHF
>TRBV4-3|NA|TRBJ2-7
CASSQDWQVLYEQYF
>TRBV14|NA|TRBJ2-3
CASSQGEGDTQYF
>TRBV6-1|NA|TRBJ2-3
CASSEGLGADTQYF
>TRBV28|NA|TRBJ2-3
CASSLLREGGPHTQYF
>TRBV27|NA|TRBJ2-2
CASSFSGRDTGELFF
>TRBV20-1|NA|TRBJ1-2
CSARTGNNYGYTF
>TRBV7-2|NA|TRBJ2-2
CASSSGGGTGELFF